This paragraph reports one T cell receptor (beta chain). The data belong to a study of shared clonotypes between healthy human individuals. This was a deep-level run. Investigators spread the genomic DNA of each subset evenly over several immunoSEQ plates. Sequencing was performed on unsorted PBMC DNA using ten immunoSEQ deep assay plates. In the authors' methods: Filtering was not the same, since immunoSEQ gave junction-only sequences without quality scores. Generated by immunoSEQ multiplex PCR, the TCRdb table keeps only in-frame clones and is missing some. V and J calls and clone size are as listed in that table; D and trimming were resolved from the DNA. Among hundreds of thousands of clones listed, around 81% were seen once. V shed 5 bases and J 7 bases; nucleotides not matched to a gene: 10. The CDR3 loop spans 16 amino acids. Germline values: CDR1 MDHEN, CDR2 SYDVKM.

The chain uses TRBV28 and TRBJ2-1, with 11 positions matching TRBD1. The TCR was taken from a woman aged 40 to 50 in good health. Some clones in this sample may be carry-over from other donors' samples. The sequencing sample was made of PBMCs. CDR3 in amino acids: CASSISRTGGWNEQFF. The CDR3 region has the DNA TGTGCCAGCAGTATATCACGGACAGGGGGCTGGAATGAGCAGTTCTTC.